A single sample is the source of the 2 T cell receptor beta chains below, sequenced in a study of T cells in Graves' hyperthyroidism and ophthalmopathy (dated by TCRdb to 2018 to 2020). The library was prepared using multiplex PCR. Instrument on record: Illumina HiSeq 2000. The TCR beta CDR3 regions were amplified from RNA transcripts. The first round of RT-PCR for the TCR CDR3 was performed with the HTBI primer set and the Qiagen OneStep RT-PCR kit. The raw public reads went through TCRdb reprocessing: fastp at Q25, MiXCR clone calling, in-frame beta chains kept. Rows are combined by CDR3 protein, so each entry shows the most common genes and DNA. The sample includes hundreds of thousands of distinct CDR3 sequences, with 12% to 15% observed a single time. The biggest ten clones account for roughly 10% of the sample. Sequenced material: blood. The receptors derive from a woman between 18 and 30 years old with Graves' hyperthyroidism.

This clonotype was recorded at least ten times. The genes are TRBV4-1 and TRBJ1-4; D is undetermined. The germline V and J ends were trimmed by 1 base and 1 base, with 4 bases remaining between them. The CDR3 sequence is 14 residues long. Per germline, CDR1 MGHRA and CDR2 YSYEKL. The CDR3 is CASSQAGTNEKLFF. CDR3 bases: TGCGCCAGCAGCCAAGCAGGAACTAATGAAAAACTGTTTTTT.

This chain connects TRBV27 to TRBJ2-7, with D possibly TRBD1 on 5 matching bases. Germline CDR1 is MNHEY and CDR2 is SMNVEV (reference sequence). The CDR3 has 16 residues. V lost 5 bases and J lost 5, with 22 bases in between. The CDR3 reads CASSLQLGVGRHEQYF. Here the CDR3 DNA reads TGTGCCAGCAGTCTTCAGTTAGGGGTTGGGCGACACGAGCAGTACTTC.